One and the same sample provided the 9 T cell receptor beta chains below, sequenced in a study of shared clonotypes between healthy human individuals. The protocol was immunoSEQ multiplex PCR, while the TCRdb copy is restricted to in-frame clones and leaves out a portion. The sample has millions of clones, approximately 95% seen once. The sequencing input was naive CD4+ T cells sorted from blood. Subset here: CD45RA+ positively selected. The receptor set was obtained from a man between 18 and 29 years old in good health.

This chain connects TRBV9 to TRBJ2-2; D call uncertain. Germline lookup yields CDR1 SGDLS and CDR2 YYNGEE. The CDR3 consists of 16 residues. V lost 4 bases and J lost 1, with 14 bases in between. The CDR3 DNA is TGTGCCAGCAGCCCCACCACTCCGGGGAACACCGGGGAGCTGTTTTTT. Amino acid sequence: CASSPTTPGNTGELFF.

The chain couples TRBV6-6 to TRBJ1-1, with D unresolved. Germline loops: CDR1 MNHNY, CDR2 SVGAGI (reference sequence). The germline V and J ends were trimmed by 6 bases and 3 bases, with 5 bases remaining between them. The CDR3 extends over 11 amino acids. As DNA, the CDR3 is TGTGCCAGCAGCCCGGACACTGAAGCTTTCTTT. This encodes CASSPDTEAFF.

The chain is built from TRBV21-1 and TRBJ1-2. TRBV21-1 is termed a pseudogene. CDR3 length equals 12 residues. The CDR3 nucleotides are TGTGCCAGCAGCAAAGTGATTTATGGCTACACCTTC. Translation: CASSKVIYGYTF.

The rearrangement links TRBV18 to TRBJ2-3; D might be TRBD2 (6 bases). Trimming shortened V by 4 bases and J by 0 bases, and 11 bases separated the two germline ends. The CDR3 covers 15 residues. Germline CDR1 reads KGHSH; CDR2 reads LQKENI. The CDR3 DNA is TGTGCCAGCTCACAGGTTGCGGGAAGCACAGATACGCAGTATTTT. It yields the protein CASSQVAGSTDTQYF.

This rearrangement joins TRBV2 to TRBJ1-3; D not certain. Trimming took off 11 bases at V and 1 base at J, with 12 bases between the two ends. This CDR3 has 13 amino acids. Germline V CDR1 and CDR2: SNHLY, FYNNEI. The CDR3 loop is CASRARSGNTIYF. The CDR3 region has the DNA TGTGCCTCCCGGGCCAGATCTGGAAACACCATATATTTT.

This sequence joins TRBV6-5 and TRBJ1-6, with 8 bases lining up with TRBD1. Germline-derived CDR1 and CDR2 are MNHEY and SVGAGI. Trimming cost V 2 bases and J 6 bases; bases outside gene matches: 6. This CDR3 contains 16 residues. The CDR3 coding sequence is TGTGCCAGCAGTTACCTAGGACAGGGTGGTAATTCACCCCTCCACTTT. Translated: CASSYLGQGGNSPLHF.

The chain combines TRBV30 with TRBJ2-4; D is unclear. There are 12 residues in the CDR3. V was pared by 5 bases and J by 5 bases, with 10 bases between. Germline-derived CDR1 and CDR2 are GTSNPN and SVGIG (reference sequence). The CDR3: CAWGQVENIQYF. CDR3 in DNA: TGTGCCTGGGGTCAGGTAGAAAACATTCAGTACTTC.

The chain has TRBV4-3 and TRBJ2-5; D is unclear. CDR1 and CDR2 from the germline V gene are LGHNA and YSLEER. The length of the CDR3 is 14 residues. V was cut by 0 bases and J by 7 bases, with 12 bases left in between. Here the CDR3 DNA reads TGCGCCAGCAGCCAAGATGTAACCCCCGGGACCCAGTACTTC. The encoded protein is CASSQDVTPGTQYF.

The CDR3 DNA reads as TGTGCCTGTTACTGGCCGGGACAGGGTAGGGAAAAACTGTTTTTT. This sequence encodes CACYWPGQGREKLFF. The genes are TRBV30 and TRBJ1-4; TRBD1 agrees at 9 bases. V trimming: 6 bases; J trimming: 8 bases; junction bases outside the gene matches: 13. The CDR3 has 15 amino acids. Germline CDR1 GTSNPN, CDR2 SVGIG (reference sequence).